Below are 16 T cell receptor beta chains sequenced from a single sample in a study of T cells in Graves' hyperthyroidism and ophthalmopathy. It was RNA transcripts that yielded the amplified TCR beta CDR3 regions. First-round RT-PCR of the TCR CDR3 relied on the HTBI primer set. TCRdb ran MiXCR on the multiplex PCR reads and lists one entry per CDR3 protein. The repertoire holds about 290,000 distinct CDR3 sequences, with about an eighth as singletons. Material for sequencing was blood. These receptors were collected from a woman aged 25-40 years with Graves' hyperthyroidism that later progressed to Graves' ophthalmopathy.

This clonotype was picked up many times. The J gene is TRBJ2-7, the V gene TRBV7-6; D is possibly TRBD2 (6 bases). The CDR3 is 15 amino acids. The V gene lost 5 bases and the J gene lost 5 bases, with 19 bases spanning the gap. Germline V gene lookup returns CDR1 SGHVS and CDR2 FNYEAQ. CDR3 amino acids: CASSPLRGTAHEQYF. CDR3 coding DNA: TGTGCCAGCAGCCCGCTCCGGGGGACGGCCCACGAGCAGTACTTC. The full variable domain, with the rest looked up from reference TRBV7-6 and TRBJ2-7, is GAGVSQSPRYKVTKRGQDVALRCDPISGHVSLYWYRQALGQGPEFLTYFNYEAQQDKSGLPNDRFSAERPEGSISTLTIQRTEQRDSAMYRCASSPLRGTAHEQYFGPGTRLTVT.

This clonotype was seen at least ten times. The chain recombines TRBV20-1 with TRBJ2-7, with 11 bases identical to TRBD2. This CDR3 spans 15 amino acids. With V trimmed by 3 bases and J by 9 bases, 13 bases remained unmatched. Germline V gene sequence: CDR1 DFQATT, CDR2 SNEGSKA (reference sequence). CDR3 in amino acids: CSASSTSGRLDRQYF. Written as DNA, the CDR3 is TGCAGTGCTAGCAGCACTAGCGGGAGATTAGATAGGCAGTACTTC.

This clonotype occurred many times. The V and J genes are TRBV28 and TRBJ1-3; D unresolved. Germline assignment: CDR1 MDHEN and CDR2 SYDVKM. V was clipped by 8 bases and J by 0 bases, with 17 bases between them. The CDR3 sequence is 16 residues long. In nucleotides, the CDR3 is TGTGCCAGCCAAACGATCCGGACTAGCTCTGGAAACACCATATATTTT. It codes for CASQTIRTSSGNTIYF.

This rearrangement joins TRBV20-1 to TRBJ2-7; D is unresolved. Germline V gene sequence: CDR1 DFQATT, CDR2 SNEGSKA (reference sequence). Trimming removed 5 bases from V and 7 bases from J, with 21 bases in between. This CDR3 region has 14 residues. This CDR3 is CSASPVSNLGEQYF. In DNA, the CDR3 is TGCAGTGCTTCCCCCGTCTCCAATCTCGGAGAGCAGTACTTC.

This clonotype was detected many times. V and J are TRBV6-6 and TRBJ2-5; D gene ambiguous. Trimming removed 1 base from V and 0 bases from J, with 0 bases in between. Germline loops: CDR1 MNHNY, CDR2 SVGAGI (reference sequence). CDR3 length equals 12 residues. The CDR3 nucleotides read TGTGCCAGCAGTTACTACCAAGAGACCCAGTACTTC. It encodes CASSYYQETQYF.

This clonotype has a count of ten or more. The chain has TRBV7-8 and TRBJ1-1, with no clear D. CDR1 is SGHVS, CDR2 FQNEAQ, per germline. V dropped 5 bases and J dropped 1 base, with 17 bases sitting between them. The CDR3 has 16 amino acids. Here the CDR3 DNA reads TGTGCCAGCAGCCCCTTCCCTCGACTGGCGAACACTGAAGCTTTCTTT. This encodes CASSPFPRLANTEAFF.

This clonotype was observed many times. This chain joins TRBV10-3 and TRBJ1-2, with D possibly TRBD1 on 5 matching bases. Germline-derived CDR1 and CDR2 are ENHRY and SYGVKD. The CDR3 spans 14 residues. Trimming removed 5 bases at V and 2 bases at J, with 12 bases between. The CDR3 nucleotides read TGTGCCATCAGTAATGGGGCTGGGAACTATGGCTACACCTTC. It encodes CAISNGAGNYGYTF.

The sample holds many counts of this clonotype. The chain has TRBV7-2 and TRBJ2-7, with D possibly TRBD1 on 6 matching bases. This CDR3 spans 16 amino acids. Trimming shortened V by 6 bases and J by 4 bases, and 22 bases separated the two germline ends. Germline V gene lookup returns CDR1 SGHTA and CDR2 FQGNSA. Here the CDR3 reads CASRIAGGAPGYEQYF. CDR3 coding DNA: TGTGCCAGCAGAATAGCTGGGGGCGCCCCCGGATACGAGCAGTACTTC.

In its sample, this clonotype was seen once. The V call is TRBV5-1, the J call TRBJ1-6; the match to TRBD1 covers 9 bases. The CDR3 is made up of 15 amino acids. The ends lost 4 bases at V and 12 bases at J; junction bases unmatched: 11. CDR1 is SGHRS and CDR2 is YFSETQ in the germline V gene. CDR3 in amino acids: CASSPGDRDFGPLHF. DNA of the CDR3: TGCGCCAGCAGCCCAGGGGACAGGGATTTCGGACCCCTCCACTTT.

Worth noting for this clonotype: This sequence may be a read error, since a much larger clone differs from it by one base. The chain employs TRBV28 and TRBJ2-5, with TRBD2 matching 7 bases. This CDR3 spans 12 amino acids. In germline, CDR1 is MDHEN, CDR2 SYDVKM. This CDR3 is CASNPGGEAQYF. In nucleotides, the CDR3 is TGTGCCAGCAACCCGGGAGGAGAGGCCCAGTACTTC.

This clonotype was counted ten times or more. The chain joins TRBV5-1 to TRBJ1-1; 8 nucleotides agree with TRBD1. Germline V gives CDR1 SGHRS, CDR2 YFSETQ. With 4 bases clipped from V and 5 bases from J, the junction kept 7 bases outside the gene matches. This CDR3 comprises 14 residues. CDR3 in amino acids: CASSTQGAGTEAFF. CDR3 in DNA: TGCGCCAGCAGCACGCAGGGGGCAGGGACTGAAGCTTTCTTT.

This clonotype has at least ten counts. The V call is TRBV12-3 or TRBV12-4, the J call TRBJ2-1, with D perhaps matching TRBD1 (6 bases). Trimming stripped 7 bases from V and 10 bases from J, with 20 bases between. CDR3 length: 14 residues. The CDR3 DNA follows: TGTGCCAGCACCTTAAACAGAGGGGGAGAGGAGCAGTTCTTC. Its protein is CASTLNRGGEEQFF.

This clonotype has a handful of counts. V is TRBV28 and J is TRBJ1-3; D is undetermined. The V and J ends lost 6 bases and 0 bases respectively, with 9 bases between them. The CDR3 covers 14 residues. Germline assignment: CDR1 MDHEN and CDR2 SYDVKM. The CDR3 protein is CASRGPYSGNTIYF. The CDR3 DNA reads TGTGCCAGCAGAGGACCGTACTCTGGAAACACCATATATTTT.

The rearrangement uses TRBV6-1 and TRBJ2-2, with D unclear. The CDR3 consists of 14 residues. Looked up from germline, CDR1 is MNHNS and CDR2 is SASEGT. V lost 6 bases and J 4 bases, leaving 12 bases between the germline ends. As DNA, the CDR3 is TGTGCCAGCAGGCAAATAACCTTCACCGGGGAGCTGTTTTTT. Protein: CASRQITFTGELFF.

This clonotype was recorded many times. This sequence joins TRBV28 and TRBJ2-7; 12 nucleotides agree with TRBD2. With 2 bases clipped from V and 3 bases from J, the junction kept 2 bases outside the gene matches. CDR3 length equals 15 residues. Germline CDR1 is MDHEN and CDR2 is SYDVKM. DNA of the CDR3: TGTGCCAGCAGTTTAGCGACTAGCGGGAGCTACGAGCAGTACTTC. As protein: CASSLATSGSYEQYF.

This clonotype was picked up a small number of times. The chain recombines TRBV24-1 with TRBJ2-1, with TRBD2 matching 15 bases. With 0 bases clipped from V and 7 bases from J, the junction kept 3 bases outside the gene matches. The length of the CDR3 is 17 residues. The germline V gene encodes CDR1 KGHDR and CDR2 SFDVKD. Here the CDR3 reads CATSDLGLAGGGNEQFF. CDR3 bases: TGTGCCACCAGTGATTTGGGACTAGCGGGGGGGGGGAATGAGCAGTTCTTC.